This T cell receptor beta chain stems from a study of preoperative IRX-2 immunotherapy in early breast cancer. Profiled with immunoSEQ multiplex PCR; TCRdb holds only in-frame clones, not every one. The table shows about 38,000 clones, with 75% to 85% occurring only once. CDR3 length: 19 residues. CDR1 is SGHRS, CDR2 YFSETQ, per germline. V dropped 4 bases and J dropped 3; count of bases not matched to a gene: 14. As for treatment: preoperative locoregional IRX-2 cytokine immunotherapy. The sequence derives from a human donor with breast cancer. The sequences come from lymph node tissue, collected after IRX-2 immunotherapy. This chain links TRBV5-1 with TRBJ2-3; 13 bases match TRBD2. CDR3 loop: CASSTRSTSGGPRTDTQYF. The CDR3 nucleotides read TGCGCCAGCAGCACCAGATCGACTAGCGGGGGGCCGCGGACAGATACGCAGTATTTT.